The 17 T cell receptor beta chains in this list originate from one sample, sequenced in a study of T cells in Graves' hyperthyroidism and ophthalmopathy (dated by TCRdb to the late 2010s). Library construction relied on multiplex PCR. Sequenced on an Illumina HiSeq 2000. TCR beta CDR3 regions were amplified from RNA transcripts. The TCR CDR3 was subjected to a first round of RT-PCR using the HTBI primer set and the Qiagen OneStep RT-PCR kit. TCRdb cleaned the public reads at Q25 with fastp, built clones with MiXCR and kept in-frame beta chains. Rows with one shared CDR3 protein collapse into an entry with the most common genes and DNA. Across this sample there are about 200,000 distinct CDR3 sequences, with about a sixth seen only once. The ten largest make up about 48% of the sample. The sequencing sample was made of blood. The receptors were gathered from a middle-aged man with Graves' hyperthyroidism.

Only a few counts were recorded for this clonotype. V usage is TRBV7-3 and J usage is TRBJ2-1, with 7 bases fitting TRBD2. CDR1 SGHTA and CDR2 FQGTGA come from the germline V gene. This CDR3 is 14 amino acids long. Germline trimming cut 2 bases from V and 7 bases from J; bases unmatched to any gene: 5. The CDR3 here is CASSLGGEGNEQFF. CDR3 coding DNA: TGTGCCAGCAGCTTAGGGGGGGAGGGAAATGAGCAGTTCTTC.

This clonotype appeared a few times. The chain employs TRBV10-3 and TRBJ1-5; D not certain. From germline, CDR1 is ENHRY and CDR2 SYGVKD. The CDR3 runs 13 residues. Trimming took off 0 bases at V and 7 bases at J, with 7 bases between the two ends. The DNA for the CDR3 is TGTGCCATCAGTGAGTCGATCGGGCAGCCCCAGCATTTT. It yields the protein CAISESIGQPQHF.

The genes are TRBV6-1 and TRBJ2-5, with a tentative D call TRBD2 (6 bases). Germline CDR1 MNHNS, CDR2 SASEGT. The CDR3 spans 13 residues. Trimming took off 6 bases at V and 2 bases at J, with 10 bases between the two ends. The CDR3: CASRDGGQETQYF. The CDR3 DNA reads TGTGCCAGCAGGGACGGGGGACAAGAGACCCAGTACTTC.

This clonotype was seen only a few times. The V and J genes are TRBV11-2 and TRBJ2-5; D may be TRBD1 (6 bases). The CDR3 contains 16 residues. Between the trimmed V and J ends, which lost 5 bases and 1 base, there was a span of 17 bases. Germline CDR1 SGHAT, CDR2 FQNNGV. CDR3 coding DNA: TGTGCCAGCAGCCCTTTTCTATTGGACAGCCAAGAGACCCAGTACTTC. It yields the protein CASSPFLLDSQETQYF. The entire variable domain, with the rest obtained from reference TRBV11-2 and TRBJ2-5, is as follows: EAGVAQSPRYKIIEKRQSVAFWCNPISGHATLYWYQQILGQGPKLLIQFQNNGVVDDSQLPKDRFSAERLKGVDSTLKIQPAKLEDSAVYLCASSPFLLDSQETQYFGPGTRLLVL.

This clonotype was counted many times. For the CDR3, the DNA is TGCGCCAGCAGCTACGGTTATGGGAACACTGAAGCTTTCTTT. It encodes CASSYGYGNTEAFF. The chain uses TRBV5-1 and TRBJ1-1; D unresolved. The ends were cut back, 3 bases at V and 1 base at J, with 10 bases in the middle. The CDR3 is made up of 14 amino acids. Germline-derived CDR1 and CDR2 are SGHRS and YFSETQ.

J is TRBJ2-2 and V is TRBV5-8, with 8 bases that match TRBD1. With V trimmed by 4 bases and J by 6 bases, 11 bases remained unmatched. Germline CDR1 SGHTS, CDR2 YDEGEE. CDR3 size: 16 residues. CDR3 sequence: CASSNLQGVIPGELFF. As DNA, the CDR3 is TGTGCCAGCAGCAATCTACAGGGGGTAATACCCGGGGAGCTGTTTTTT.

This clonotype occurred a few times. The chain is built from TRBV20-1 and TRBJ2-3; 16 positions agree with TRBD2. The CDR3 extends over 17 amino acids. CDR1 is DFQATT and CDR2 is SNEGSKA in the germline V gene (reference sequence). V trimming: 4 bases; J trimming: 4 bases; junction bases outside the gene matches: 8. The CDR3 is CSATPAGLAGGSDTQYF. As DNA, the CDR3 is TGCAGTGCTACCCCCGCGGGACTAGCGGGGGGGTCAGATACGCAGTATTTT.

The CDR3 reads CASSKPEGGIETQYF. The CDR3 nucleotides read TGTGCCAGCAGCAAACCGGAGGGGGGGATTGAGACCCAGTACTTC. The chain links TRBV5-4 to TRBJ2-5; tentative D call: TRBD2 (7 bases). Germline-derived CDR1 and CDR2 are SGHNT and YYREEE (reference sequence). Between the trimmed V and J ends, which lost 4 bases and 5 bases, there was a span of 18 bases. This CDR3 has 15 residues.

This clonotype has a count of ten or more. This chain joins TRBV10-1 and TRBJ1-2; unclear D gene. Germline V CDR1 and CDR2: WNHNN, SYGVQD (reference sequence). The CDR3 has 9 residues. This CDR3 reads CGSEWGYTF. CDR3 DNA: TGCGGATCCGAATGGGGCTACACCTTC.

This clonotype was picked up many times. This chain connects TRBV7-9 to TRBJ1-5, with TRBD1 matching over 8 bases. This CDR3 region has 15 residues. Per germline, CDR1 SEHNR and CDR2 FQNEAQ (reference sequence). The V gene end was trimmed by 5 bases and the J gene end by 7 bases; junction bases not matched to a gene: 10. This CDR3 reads CASSQGARGGQPQHF. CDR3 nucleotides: TGTGCCAGCAGCCAGGGGGCACGGGGAGGACAGCCCCAGCATTTT. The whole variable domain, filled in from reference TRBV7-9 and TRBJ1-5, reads DTGVSQNPRHKITKRGQNVTFRCDPISEHNRLYWYRQTLGQGPEFLTYFQNEAQLEKSRLLSDRFSAERPKGSFSTLEIQRTEQGDSAMYLCASSQGARGGQPQHFGDGTRLSIL.

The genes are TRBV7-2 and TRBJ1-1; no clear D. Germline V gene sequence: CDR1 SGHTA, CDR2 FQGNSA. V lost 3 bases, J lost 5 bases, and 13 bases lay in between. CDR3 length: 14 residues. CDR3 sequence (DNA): TGTGCCAGCAGCTTTCGCTCGGGGTGGACTGAAGCTTTCTTT. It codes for CASSFRSGWTEAFF.

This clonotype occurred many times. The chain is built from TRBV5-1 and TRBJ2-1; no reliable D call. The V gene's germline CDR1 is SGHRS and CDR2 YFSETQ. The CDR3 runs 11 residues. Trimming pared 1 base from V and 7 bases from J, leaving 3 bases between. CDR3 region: CASSLKNEQFF. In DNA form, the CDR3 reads TGCGCCAGCAGCTTGAAAAATGAGCAGTTCTTC.

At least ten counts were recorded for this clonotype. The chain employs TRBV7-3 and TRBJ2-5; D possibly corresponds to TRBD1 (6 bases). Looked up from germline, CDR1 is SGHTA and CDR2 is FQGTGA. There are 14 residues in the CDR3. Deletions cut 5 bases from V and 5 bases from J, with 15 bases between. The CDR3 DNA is TGTGCCAGCAGCCCACAGGGTAGGGTGGAGACCCAGTACTTC. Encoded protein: CASSPQGRVETQYF.

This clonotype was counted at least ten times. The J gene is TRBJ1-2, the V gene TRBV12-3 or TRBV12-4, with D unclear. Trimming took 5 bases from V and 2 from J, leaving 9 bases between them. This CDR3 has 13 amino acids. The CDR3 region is CASSHGRNYGYTF. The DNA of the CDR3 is TGTGCCAGCAGTCACGGACGGAACTATGGCTACACCTTC.

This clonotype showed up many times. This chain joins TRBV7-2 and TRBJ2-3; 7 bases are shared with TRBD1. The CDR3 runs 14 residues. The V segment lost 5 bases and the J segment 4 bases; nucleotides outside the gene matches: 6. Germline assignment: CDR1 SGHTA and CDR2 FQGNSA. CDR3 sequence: CASSGDRASDTQYF. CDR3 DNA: TGTGCCAGCAGCGGTGACAGGGCCTCAGATACGCAGTATTTT.

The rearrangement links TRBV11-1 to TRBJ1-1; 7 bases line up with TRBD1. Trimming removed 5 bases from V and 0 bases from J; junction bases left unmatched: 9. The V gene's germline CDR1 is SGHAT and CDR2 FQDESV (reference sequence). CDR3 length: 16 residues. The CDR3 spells CASSRGTGALNTEAFF. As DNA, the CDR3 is TGTGCCAGCAGCCGAGGTACAGGGGCCTTGAACACTGAAGCTTTCTTT.

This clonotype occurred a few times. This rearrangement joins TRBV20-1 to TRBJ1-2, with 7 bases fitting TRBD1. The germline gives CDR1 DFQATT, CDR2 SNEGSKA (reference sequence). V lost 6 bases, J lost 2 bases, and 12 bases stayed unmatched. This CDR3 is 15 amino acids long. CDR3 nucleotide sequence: TGCAGTGCGTACTCGGGGACAGCTGAAAACTATGGCTACACCTTC. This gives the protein CSAYSGTAENYGYTF.